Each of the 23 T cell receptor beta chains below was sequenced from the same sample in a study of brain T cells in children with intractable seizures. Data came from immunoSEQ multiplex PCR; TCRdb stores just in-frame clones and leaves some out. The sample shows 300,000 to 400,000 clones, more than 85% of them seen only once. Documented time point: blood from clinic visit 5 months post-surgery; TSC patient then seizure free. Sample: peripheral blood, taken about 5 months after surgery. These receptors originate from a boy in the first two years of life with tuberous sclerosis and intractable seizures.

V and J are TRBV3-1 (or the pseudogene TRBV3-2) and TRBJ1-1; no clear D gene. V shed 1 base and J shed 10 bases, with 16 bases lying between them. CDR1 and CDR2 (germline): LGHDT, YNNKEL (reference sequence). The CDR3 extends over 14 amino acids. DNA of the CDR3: TGTGCCAGCAGCCAAGTTGGATTCGCAGCGGGAGCTTTCTTT. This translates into CASSQVGFAAGAFF.

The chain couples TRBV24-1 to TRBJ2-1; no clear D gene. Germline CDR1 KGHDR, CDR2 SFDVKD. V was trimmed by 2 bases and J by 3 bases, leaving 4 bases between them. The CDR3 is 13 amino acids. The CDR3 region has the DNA TGTGCCACCAGTGATTCATACTACAATGAGCAGTTCTTC. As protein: CATSDSYYNEQFF.

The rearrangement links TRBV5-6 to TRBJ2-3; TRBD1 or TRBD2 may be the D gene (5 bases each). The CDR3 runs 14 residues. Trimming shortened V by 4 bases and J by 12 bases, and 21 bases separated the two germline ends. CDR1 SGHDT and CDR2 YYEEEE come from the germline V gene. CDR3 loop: CASSPVGTQSRQYF. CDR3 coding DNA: TGTGCCAGCAGCCCCGTGGGGACCCAATCAAGACAGTATTTT.

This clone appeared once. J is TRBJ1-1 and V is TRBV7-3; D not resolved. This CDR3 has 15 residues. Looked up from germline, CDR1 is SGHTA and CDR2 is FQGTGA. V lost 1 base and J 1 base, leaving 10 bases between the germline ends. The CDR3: CASSLIQYSNTEAFF. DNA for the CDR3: TGTGCCAGCAGCTTAATCCAATACTCGAACACTGAAGCTTTCTTT.

CDR3 nucleotides: TGTGCCAGCAGCGTAGGGTTAGCGGGGGGGATTTTTTTAAGTGAGCAGTTCTTC. Protein product: CASSVGLAGGIFLSEQFF. V and J are TRBV9 and TRBJ2-1; 11 bases fit TRBD2. Germline CDR1 and CDR2: SGDLS and YYNGEE. J was trimmed by 9 bases and V by 0 bases; bases with no gene match: 14. The CDR3 sequence is 18 residues long.

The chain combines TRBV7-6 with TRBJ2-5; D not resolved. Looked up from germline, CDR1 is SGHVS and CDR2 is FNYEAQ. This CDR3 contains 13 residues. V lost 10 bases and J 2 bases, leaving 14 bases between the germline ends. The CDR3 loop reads CATGSINQETQYF. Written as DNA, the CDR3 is TGTGCCACCGGGTCTATAAATCAAGAGACCCAGTACTTC. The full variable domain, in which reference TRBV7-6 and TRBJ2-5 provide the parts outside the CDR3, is GAGVSQSPRYKVTKRGQDVALRCDPISGHVSLYWYRQALGQGPEFLTYFNYEAQQDKSGLPNDRFSAERPEGSISTLTIQRTEQRDSAMYRCATGSINQETQYFGPGTRLLVL.

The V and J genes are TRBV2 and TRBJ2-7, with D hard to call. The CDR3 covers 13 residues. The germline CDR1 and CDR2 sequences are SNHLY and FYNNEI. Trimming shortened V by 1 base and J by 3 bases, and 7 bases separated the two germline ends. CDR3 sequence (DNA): TGTGCCAGCAGTGAAGGGGCAAGCTACGAGCAGTACTTC. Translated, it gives CASSEGASYEQYF.

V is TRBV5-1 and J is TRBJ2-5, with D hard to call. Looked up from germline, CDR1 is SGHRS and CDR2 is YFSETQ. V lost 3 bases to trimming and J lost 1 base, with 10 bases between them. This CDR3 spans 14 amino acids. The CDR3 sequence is CASSWAAIQETQYF. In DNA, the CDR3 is TGCGCCAGCAGCTGGGCCGCTATCCAAGAGACCCAGTACTTC.

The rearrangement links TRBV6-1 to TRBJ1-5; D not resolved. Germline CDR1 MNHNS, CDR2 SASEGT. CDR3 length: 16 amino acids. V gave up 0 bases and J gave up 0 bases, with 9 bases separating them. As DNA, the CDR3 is TGTGCCAGCAGTGAAGCGCTACAGCTTAGCAATCAGCCCCAGCATTTT. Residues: CASSEALQLSNQPQHF.

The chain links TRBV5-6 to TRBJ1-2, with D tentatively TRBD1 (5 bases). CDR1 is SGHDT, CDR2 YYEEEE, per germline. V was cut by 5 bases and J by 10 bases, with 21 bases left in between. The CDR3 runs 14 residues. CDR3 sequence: CASRPFFGTPVYTF. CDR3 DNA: TGTGCCAGCAGACCATTCTTCGGGACGCCTGTCTACACCTTC. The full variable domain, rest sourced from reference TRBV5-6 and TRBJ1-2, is DAGVTQSPTHLIKTRGQQVTLRCSPKSGHDTVSWYQQALGQGPQFIFQYYEEEERQRGNFPDRFSGHQFPNYSSELNVNALLLGDSALYLCASRPFFGTPVYTFGSGTRLTVV.

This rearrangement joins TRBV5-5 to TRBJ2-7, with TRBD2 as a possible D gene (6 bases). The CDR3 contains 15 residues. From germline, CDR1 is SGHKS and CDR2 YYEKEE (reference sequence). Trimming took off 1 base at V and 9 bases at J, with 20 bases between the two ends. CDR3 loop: CASSLTADYPVAQYF. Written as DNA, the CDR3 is TGTGCCAGCAGCTTGACAGCGGACTACCCGGTCGCGCAGTACTTC. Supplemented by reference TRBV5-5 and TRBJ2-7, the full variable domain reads DAGVTQSPTHLIKTRGQQVTLRCSPISGHKSVSWYQQVLGQGPQFIFQYYEKEERGRGNFPDRFSARQFPNYSSELNVNALLLGDSALYLCASSLTADYPVAQYFGPGTRLTVT.

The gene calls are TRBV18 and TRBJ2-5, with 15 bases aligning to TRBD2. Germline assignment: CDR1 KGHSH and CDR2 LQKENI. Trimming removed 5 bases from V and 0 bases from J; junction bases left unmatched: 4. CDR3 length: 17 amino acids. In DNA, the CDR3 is TGTGCCAGCTCAAGGGGACTAGCGGGAGGTCACCAAGAGACCCAGTACTTC. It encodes CASSRGLAGGHQETQYF.

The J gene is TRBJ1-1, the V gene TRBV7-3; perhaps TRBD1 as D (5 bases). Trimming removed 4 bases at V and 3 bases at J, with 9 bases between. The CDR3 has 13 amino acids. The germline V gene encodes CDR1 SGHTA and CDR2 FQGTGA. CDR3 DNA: TGTGCCAGCAGCTCCGGCAGGGACACTGAAGCTTTCTTT. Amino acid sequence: CASSSGRDTEAFF.

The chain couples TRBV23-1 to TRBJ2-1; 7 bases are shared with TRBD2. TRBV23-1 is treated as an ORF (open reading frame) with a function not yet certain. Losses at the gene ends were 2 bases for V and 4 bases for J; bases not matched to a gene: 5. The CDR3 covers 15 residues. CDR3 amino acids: CASSQERDLYNEQFF. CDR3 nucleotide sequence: TGCGCCAGCAGTCAAGAGCGGGACCTTTACAATGAGCAGTTCTTC.

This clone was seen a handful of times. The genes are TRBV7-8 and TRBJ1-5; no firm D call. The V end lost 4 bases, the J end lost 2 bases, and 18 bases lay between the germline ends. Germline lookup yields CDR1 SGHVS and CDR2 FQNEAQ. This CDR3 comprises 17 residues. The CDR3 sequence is CASSSSSPGGGNQPQHF. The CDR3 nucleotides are TGTGCCAGCAGCTCATCATCCCCGGGAGGAGGCAATCAGCCCCAGCATTTT.

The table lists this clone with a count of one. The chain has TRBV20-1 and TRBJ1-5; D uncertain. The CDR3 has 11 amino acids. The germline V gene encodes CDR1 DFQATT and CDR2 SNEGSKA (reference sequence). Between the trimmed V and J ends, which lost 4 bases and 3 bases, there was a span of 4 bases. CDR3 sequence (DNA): TGCAGTGCTATGGACAATCAGCCCCAGCATTTT. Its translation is CSAMDNQPQHF.

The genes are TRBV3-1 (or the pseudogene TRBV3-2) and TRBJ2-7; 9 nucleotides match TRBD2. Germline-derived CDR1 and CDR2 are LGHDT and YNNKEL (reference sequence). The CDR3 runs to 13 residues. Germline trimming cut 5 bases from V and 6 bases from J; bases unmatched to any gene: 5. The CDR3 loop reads CASSVSGGSEQYF. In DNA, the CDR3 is TGTGCCAGCAGCGTTAGCGGGGGCTCCGAGCAGTACTTC.

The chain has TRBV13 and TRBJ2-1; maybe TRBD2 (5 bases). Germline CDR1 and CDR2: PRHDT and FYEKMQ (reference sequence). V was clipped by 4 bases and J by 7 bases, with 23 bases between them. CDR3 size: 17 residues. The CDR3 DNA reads TGTGCCAGCAGCTCCACCGGGGTCGTAAAACGGAAGAATGAGCAGTTCTTC. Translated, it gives CASSSTGVVKRKNEQFF.

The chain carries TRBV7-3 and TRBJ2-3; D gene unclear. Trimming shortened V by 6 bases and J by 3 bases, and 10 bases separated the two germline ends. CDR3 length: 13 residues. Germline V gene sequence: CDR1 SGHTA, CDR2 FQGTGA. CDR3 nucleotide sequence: TGTGCCAGCAGGGGCTCGGGTACAGATACGCAGTATTTT. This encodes CASRGSGTDTQYF.

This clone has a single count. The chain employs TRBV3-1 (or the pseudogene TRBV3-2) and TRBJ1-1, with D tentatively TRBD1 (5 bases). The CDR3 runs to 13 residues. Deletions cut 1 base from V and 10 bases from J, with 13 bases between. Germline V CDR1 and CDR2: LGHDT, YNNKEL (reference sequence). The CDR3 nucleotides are TGTGCCAGCAGCCAAGGTCAGGGCTTGGGAGCTTTCTTT. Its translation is CASSQGQGLGAFF.

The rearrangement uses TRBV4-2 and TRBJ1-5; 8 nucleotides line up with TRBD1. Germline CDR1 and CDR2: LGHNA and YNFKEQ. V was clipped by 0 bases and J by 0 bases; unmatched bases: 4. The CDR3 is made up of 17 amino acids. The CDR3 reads CASSQEQGVGSNQPQHF. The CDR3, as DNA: TGTGCCAGCAGCCAAGAACAGGGGGTAGGTAGCAATCAGCCCCAGCATTTT.

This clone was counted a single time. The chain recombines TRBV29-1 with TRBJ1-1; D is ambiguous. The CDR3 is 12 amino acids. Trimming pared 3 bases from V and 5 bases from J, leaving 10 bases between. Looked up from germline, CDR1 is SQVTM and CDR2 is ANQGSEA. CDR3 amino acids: CSVDKGPTEAFF. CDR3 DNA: TGCAGCGTTGATAAAGGCCCTACTGAAGCTTTCTTT.

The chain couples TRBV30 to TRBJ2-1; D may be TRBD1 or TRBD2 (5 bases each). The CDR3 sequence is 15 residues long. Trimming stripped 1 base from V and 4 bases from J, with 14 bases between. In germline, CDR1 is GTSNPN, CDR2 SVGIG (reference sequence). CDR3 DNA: TGTGCCTGGAGTGCCCCCGGGACCTTATACAATGAGCAGTTCTTC. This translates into CAWSAPGTLYNEQFF.